This T cell receptor beta chain stems from a study of T-cell reconstitution after alpha-beta-depleted transplantation in children. Construction of the TCRbeta library involved unique molecular identifiers. TCRdb re-called the PCR reads through MiXCR, storing one row per CDR3 protein. The sample gives approximately 85,000 distinct CDR3 sequences, approximately 14% of which show up once; about 26% is in the top ten. Germline V gene sequence: CDR1 LGHNA, CDR2 YSLEER. Trimming shortened V by 0 bases and J by 0 bases, and 18 bases separated the two germline ends. CDR3 size: 19 residues. The TCR was taken from a male patient between 2 and 15 years old who had a stem cell transplant for acute lymphoblastic leukemia, so the T cells may come from the graft donor. Sequencing used PBMCs, mostly from graft donor cells, obtained 180 days after TCRalphabeta/CD19-depleted stem cell transplant. This chain connects TRBV4-3 to TRBJ2-4, with D perhaps matching TRBD2 (6 bases). The CDR3 region has the DNA TGCGCCAGCAGCCAAGAGAGGGATGGGGGGTCGAAAGCCAAAAACATTCAGTACTTC. Translated, it gives CASSQERDGGSKAKNIQYF.